This T cell receptor (beta chain) was sequenced for a study of blood T cell dynamics during melanoma immunotherapy. Study-level background: Metastatic melanoma patients received first-line pembrolizumab or nivolumab plus ipilimumab. Study-level results: It remained unknown if the driving T cell clones were melanoma-specific.

As concerns this clone: No antigen is known for it.

Specified time point: week 3, after first cycle of checkpoint inhibitor. Each bulk PBMC sample had about 330 ng DNA loaded. Profiled with immunoSEQ multiplex PCR; TCRdb holds only in-frame clones, not every one. The sample holds some 14,000 clones; 80% to 95% are singletons and the top ten take less than 0.95%. The sequences come from blood, collected from a patient treated with checkpoint blockade. This clonotype originated in a human donor with melanoma.

Written as DNA, the CDR3 is TGTGCCAGCAGCCCGGGACGGGTCTATGGCTACACCTTC. It codes for CASSPGRVYGYTF. The chain recombines TRBV14 with TRBJ1-2; D might be TRBD1 (5 bases). Germline V CDR1 and CDR2: SGHDN, FVKESK. The CDR3 length is 13 residues. The V end lost 4 bases, the J end lost 4 bases, and 10 bases lay between the germline ends.